The rows below give T cell receptor beta chains drawn from one sample of a study of T cells in Graves' hyperthyroidism and ophthalmopathy. Each CDR3 protein gets one entry after TCRdb re-called the multiplex PCR reads with MiXCR. The table records about 520,000 distinct CDR3 sequences, around 24% of them present only once. Source material: blood. Receptor source: a woman in her 30s with Graves' ophthalmopathy. Both conserved end residues are part of each CDR3. D genes are given only for firm matches. Only some rows state a clone size, as once, few, many or a class for expanded clones.

D gene: -; clone size: many; V gene: TRBV19; J gene: TRBJ1-2; CDR3 protein: CASSMERRTNYGYTF; CDR3 DNA: TGTGCCAGTAGTATGGAGCGACGGACAAACTATGGCTACACCTTC
D gene: -; clone size: few; V gene: TRBV2; J gene: TRBJ2-7; CDR3 protein: CASSVIEQYF; CDR3 DNA: TGTGCCAGCAGCGTCATTGAGCAGTACTTC
D gene: -; clone size: -; V gene: TRBV28; J gene: TRBJ1-5; CDR3 protein: CASRSTGQPQHF; CDR3 DNA: TGTGCCAGCAGAAGCACAGGTCAGCCCCAGCATTTT
D gene: -; clone size: many; V gene: TRBV2; J gene: TRBJ1-1; CDR3 protein: CASSEARQAFGDTEAFF; CDR3 DNA: TGTGCCAGCAGTGAAGCTCGACAGGCCTTTGGGGACACTGAAGCTTTCTTT
D gene: TRBD2; clone size: many; V gene: TRBV6-2/TRBV6-3; J gene: TRBJ2-5; CDR3 protein: CASSYPDRGTSGNQETQYF; CDR3 DNA: TGTGCCAGCAGTTACCCGGACCGCGGGACTAGCGGGAACCAAGAGACCCAGTACTTC
D gene: -; clone size: -; V gene: TRBV30; J gene: TRBJ1-5; CDR3 protein: CAWSPGYGNQPQHF; CDR3 DNA: TGTGCCTGGAGTCCAGGGTACGGCAATCAGCCCCAGCATTTT
D gene: -; clone size: few; V gene: TRBV7-6; J gene: TRBJ1-5; CDR3 protein: CASSQLGGEQPQHF; CDR3 DNA: TGTGCCAGCAGCCAATTGGGGGGGGAACAGCCCCAGCATTTT
D gene: TRBD1; clone size: many; V gene: TRBV7-9; J gene: TRBJ1-2; CDR3 protein: CASSPTWTGDYGYTF; CDR3 DNA: TGTGCCAGCAGCCCGACCTGGACAGGCGATTACGGCTACACCTTC
D gene: -; clone size: -; V gene: TRBV20-1; J gene: TRBJ1-1; CDR3 protein: CSARDLGGVTEAFF; CDR3 DNA: TGCAGTGCTAGAGATCTGGGGGGGGTCACTGAAGCTTTCTTT
D gene: -; clone size: -; V gene: TRBV2; J gene: TRBJ1-1; CDR3 protein: CASTNPRGYTEAFF; CDR3 DNA: TGTGCCAGCACTAACCCCCGGGGGTACACTGAAGCTTTCTTT
D gene: -; clone size: -; V gene: TRBV4-2; J gene: TRBJ2-7; CDR3 protein: CASSQEADSYEQYF; CDR3 DNA: TGTGCCAGCAGCCAAGAGGCGGACAGCTACGAGCAGTACTTC
D gene: -; clone size: many; V gene: TRBV2; J gene: TRBJ1-1; CDR3 protein: CASRSTTVNTEAFF; CDR3 DNA: TGTGCCAGCAGATCGACTACAGTGAACACTGAAGCTTTCTTT
D gene: -; clone size: -; V gene: TRBV28; J gene: TRBJ1-6; CDR3 protein: CASSSGQQGGSPLHF; CDR3 DNA: TGTGCCAGCAGTTCCGGACAACAGGGCGGTTCACCCCTCCACTTT
D gene: -; clone size: many; V gene: TRBV12-3/TRBV12-4; J gene: TRBJ1-1; CDR3 protein: CASSYLRGGLNTEAFF; CDR3 DNA: TGTGCCAGCAGTTATCTACGCGGAGGGTTGAACACTGAAGCTTTCTTT
D gene: TRBD1; clone size: few; V gene: TRBV15; J gene: TRBJ2-4; CDR3 protein: CATSRSPGQKNIQYF; CDR3 DNA: TGTGCCACCAGCAGATCCCCGGGACAGAAAAACATTCAGTACTTC
D gene: -; clone size: -; V gene: TRBV5-1; J gene: TRBJ1-6; CDR3 protein: CASRGTREDSPLHF; CDR3 DNA: TGCGCCAGCAGGGGGACCCGGGAGGATTCACCCCTCCACTTT
D gene: TRBD2; clone size: many; V gene: TRBV14; J gene: TRBJ2-7; CDR3 protein: CASSQDLAGTLRGEQYF; CDR3 DNA: TGTGCCAGCAGCCAAGACCTAGCGGGAACTCTCCGGGGCGAGCAGTACTTC
D gene: -; clone size: many; V gene: TRBV12-3/TRBV12-4; J gene: TRBJ1-3; CDR3 protein: CASSVTPTGRNTIYF; CDR3 DNA: TGTGCCAGCAGTGTGACACCGACAGGTAGAAACACCATATATTTT